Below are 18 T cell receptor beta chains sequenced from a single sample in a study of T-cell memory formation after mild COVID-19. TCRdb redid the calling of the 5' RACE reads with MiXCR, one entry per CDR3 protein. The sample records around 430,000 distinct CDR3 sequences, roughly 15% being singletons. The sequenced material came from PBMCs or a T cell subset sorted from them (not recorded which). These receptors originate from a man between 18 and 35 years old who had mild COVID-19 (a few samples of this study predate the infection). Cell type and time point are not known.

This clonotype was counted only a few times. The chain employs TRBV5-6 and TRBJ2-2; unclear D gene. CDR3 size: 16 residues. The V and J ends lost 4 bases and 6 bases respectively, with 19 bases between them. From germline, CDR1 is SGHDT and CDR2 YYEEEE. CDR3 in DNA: TGTGCCAGCAGCCAGACCTTGAGGTCAAGGTCCGGGGAGCTGTTTTTT. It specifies CASSQTLRSRSGELFF.

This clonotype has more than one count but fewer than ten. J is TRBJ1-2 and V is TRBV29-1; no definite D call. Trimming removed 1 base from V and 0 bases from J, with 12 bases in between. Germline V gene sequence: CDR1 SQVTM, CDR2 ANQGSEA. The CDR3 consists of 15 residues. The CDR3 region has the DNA TGCAGCGTTGAAGTCCGAAGAGGGCCTAACTATGGCTACACCTTC. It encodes CSVEVRRGPNYGYTF.

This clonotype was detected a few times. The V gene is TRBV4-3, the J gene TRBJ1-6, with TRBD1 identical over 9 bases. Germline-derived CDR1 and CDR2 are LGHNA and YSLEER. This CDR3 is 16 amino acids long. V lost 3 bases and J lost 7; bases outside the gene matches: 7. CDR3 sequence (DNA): TGCGCCAGCAGCCACCTACAGGGGGCGCGGAATTCACCCCTCCACTTT. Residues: CASSHLQGARNSPLHF.

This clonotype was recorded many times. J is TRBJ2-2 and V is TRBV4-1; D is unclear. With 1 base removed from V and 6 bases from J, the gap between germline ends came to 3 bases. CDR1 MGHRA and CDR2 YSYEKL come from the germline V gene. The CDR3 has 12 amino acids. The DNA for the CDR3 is TGCGCCAGCAGCCAAGTGGCCGGGGAGCTGTTTTTT. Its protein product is CASSQVAGELFF.

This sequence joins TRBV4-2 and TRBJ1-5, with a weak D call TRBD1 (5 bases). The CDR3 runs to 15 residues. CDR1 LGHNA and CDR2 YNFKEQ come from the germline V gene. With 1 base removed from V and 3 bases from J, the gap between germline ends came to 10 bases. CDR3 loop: CASSQGPQVNQPQHF. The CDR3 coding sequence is TGTGCCAGCAGCCAAGGGCCACAGGTCAATCAGCCCCAGCATTTT.

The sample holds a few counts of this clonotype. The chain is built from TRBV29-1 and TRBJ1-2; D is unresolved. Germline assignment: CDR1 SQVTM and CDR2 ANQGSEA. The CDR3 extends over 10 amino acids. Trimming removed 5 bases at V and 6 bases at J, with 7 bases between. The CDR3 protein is CSVSGNGYTF. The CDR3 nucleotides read TGCAGCGTTTCTGGAAATGGCTACACCTTC.

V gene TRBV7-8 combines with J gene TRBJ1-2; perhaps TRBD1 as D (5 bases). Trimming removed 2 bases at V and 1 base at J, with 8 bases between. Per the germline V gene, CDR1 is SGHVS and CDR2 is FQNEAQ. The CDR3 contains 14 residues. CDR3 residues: CASSLRDVNYGYTF. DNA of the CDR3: TGTGCCAGCAGCTTACGGGACGTTAACTATGGCTACACCTTC.

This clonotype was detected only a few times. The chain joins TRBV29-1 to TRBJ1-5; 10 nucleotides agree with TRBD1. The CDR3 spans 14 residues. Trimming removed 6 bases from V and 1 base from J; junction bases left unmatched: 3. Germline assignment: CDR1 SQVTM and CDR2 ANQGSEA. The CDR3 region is CSVRDRGSNQPQHF. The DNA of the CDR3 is TGCAGCGTGAGGGACAGGGGAAGCAATCAGCCCCAGCATTTT.

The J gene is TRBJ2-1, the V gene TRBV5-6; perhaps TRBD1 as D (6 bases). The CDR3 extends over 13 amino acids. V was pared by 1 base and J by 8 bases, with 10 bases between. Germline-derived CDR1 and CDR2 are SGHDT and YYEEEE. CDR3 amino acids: CASSLTGIDEQFF. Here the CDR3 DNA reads TGTGCCAGCAGCTTGACAGGGATTGATGAGCAGTTCTTC.

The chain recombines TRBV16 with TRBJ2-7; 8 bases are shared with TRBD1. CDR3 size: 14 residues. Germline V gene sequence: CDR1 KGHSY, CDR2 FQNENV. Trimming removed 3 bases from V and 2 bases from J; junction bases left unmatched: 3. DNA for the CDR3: TGTGCCAGCAGCCAGGACAGGGCTCCCTACGAGCAGTACGTC. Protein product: CASSQDRAPYEQYV.

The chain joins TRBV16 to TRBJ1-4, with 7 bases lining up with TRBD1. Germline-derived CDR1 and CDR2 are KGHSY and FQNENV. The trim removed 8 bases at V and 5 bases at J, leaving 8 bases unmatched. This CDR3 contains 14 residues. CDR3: CASLLGQKNEKLFF. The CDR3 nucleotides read TGTGCCAGCCTCCTGGGACAGAAAAATGAAAAACTGTTTTTT.

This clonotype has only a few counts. CDR3 bases: TGCGCCAGCAGCCAAGTAACACTTACCGGGGAGCTGTTTTTT. Translating it yields CASSQVTLTGELFF. V and J are TRBV4-1 and TRBJ2-2, with unresolved D. Germline lookup yields CDR1 MGHRA and CDR2 YSYEKL. The CDR3 runs to 14 residues. V lost 1 base, J lost 5 bases, and 8 bases lay in between.

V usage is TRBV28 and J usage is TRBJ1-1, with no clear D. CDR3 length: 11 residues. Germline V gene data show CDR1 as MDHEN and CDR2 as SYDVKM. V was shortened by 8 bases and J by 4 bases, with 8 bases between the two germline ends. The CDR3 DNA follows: TGTGCCAGCTGTGGTGGCACTGAAGCTTTCTTT. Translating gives CASCGGTEAFF.

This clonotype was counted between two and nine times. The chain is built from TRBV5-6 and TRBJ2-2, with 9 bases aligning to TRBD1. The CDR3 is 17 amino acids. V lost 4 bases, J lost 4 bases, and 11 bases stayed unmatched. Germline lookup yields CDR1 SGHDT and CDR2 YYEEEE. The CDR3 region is CASSRRQGVFRTGELFF. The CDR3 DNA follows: TGTGCCAGCAGCCGAAGACAGGGGGTATTTCGCACCGGGGAGCTGTTTTTT.

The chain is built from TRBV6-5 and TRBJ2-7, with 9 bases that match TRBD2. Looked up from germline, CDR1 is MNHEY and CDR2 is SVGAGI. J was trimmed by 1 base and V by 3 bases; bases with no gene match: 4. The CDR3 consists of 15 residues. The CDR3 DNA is TGTGCCAGCAGTTATAGCGGGGGTGCGTCCTACGAGCAGTACTTC. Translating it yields CASSYSGGASYEQYF.

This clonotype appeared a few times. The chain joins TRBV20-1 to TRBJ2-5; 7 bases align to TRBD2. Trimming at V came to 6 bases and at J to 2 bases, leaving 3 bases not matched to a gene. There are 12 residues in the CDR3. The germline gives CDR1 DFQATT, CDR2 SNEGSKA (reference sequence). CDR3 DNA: TGCAGTGCCCTGCGGGGGCAAGAGACCCAGTACTTC. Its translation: CSALRGQETQYF.

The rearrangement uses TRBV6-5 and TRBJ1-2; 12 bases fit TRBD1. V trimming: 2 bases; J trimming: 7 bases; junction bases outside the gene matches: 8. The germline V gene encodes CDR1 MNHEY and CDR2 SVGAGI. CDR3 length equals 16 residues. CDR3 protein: CASSYGGTGGGFGYTF. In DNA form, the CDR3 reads TGTGCCAGCAGTTACGGAGGGACAGGGGGCGGATTTGGCTACACCTTC.

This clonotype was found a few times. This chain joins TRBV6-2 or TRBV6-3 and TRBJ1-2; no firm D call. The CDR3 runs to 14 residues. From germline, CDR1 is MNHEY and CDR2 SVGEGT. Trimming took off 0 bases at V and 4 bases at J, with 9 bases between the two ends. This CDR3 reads CASSYSEDLYGYTF. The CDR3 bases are TGTGCCAGCAGTTACTCGGAGGATCTCTATGGCTACACCTTC.